This TCR beta chain derives from a study of cytomegalovirus exposure and HLA in healthy donors. Study conclusions and caveats: As confirmed in vitro, three CMV-associated chains were specific for CMV antigens. Later analysis identified a missense DCLRE1C variant that was linked to TCR beta V- and J-gene trimming.

Primers: 60 Vbeta forward and 13 Jbeta reverse. Libraries were prepared by immunoSEQ multiplex PCR; TCRdb keeps only in-frame clonotypes and omits some of them. The sample includes 200,000 to 300,000 clones, roughly 73% of them seen just once. Notes on this clone: What it recognizes is unknown.

Germline values: CDR1 MNHNY, CDR2 SVGAGI (reference sequence). There are 15 residues in the CDR3. V trimming: 6 bases; J trimming: 3 bases; junction bases outside the gene matches: 5. The chain links TRBV6-6 to TRBJ1-2, with 12 bases that match TRBD1. The receptor was derived from a boy aged 5-17 years in good health and CMV-seronegative. Sequenced: PBMCs. The CDR3 loop reads CASSAGTGGDYGYTF. CDR3 sequence (DNA): TGTGCCAGCAGCGCCGGGACAGGGGGCGACTATGGCTACACCTTC.